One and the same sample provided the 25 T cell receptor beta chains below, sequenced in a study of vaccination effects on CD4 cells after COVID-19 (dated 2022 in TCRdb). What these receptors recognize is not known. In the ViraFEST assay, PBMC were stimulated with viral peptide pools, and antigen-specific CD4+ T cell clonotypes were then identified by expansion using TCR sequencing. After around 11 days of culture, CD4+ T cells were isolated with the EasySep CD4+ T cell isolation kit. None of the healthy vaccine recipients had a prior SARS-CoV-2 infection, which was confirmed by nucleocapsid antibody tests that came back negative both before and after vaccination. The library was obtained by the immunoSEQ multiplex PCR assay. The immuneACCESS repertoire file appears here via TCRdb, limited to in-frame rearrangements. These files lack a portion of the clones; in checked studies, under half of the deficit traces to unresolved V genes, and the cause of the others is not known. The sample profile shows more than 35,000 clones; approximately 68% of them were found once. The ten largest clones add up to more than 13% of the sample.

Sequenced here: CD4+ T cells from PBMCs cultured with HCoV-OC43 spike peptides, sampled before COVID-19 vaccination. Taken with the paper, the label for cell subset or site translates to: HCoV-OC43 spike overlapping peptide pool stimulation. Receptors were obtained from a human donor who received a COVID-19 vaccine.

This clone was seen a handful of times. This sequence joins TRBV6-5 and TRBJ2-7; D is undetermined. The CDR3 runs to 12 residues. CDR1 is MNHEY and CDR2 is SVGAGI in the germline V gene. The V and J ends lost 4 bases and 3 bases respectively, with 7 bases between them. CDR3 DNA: TGTGCCAGCAGTTTGAACGGCTACGAGCAGTACTTC. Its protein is CASSLNGYEQYF.

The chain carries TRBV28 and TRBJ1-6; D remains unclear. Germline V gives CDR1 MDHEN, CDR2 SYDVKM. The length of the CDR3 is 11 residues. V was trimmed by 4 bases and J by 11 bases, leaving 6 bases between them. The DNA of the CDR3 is TGTGCCAGCAGTTCCGAAACACCCCTCCACTTT. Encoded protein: CASSSETPLHF.

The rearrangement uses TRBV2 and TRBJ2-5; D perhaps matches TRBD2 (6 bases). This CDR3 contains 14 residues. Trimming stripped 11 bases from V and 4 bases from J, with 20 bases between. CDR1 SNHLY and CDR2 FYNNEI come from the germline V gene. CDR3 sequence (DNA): TGTGCCGGGAAGCAGGGCTTGGAGGGAGAGACCCAGTACTTC. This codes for CAGKQGLEGETQYF.

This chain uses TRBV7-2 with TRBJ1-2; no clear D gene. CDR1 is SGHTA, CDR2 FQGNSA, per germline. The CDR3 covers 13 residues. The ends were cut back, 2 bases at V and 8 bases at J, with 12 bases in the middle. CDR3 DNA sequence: TGTGCCAGCAGCTTAAGTATGGAGGGAGGCTACACCTTC. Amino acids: CASSLSMEGGYTF.

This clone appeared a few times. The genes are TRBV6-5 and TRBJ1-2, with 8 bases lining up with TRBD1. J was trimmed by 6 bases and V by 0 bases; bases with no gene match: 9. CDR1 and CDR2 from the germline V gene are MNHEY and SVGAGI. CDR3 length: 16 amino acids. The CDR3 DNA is TGTGCCAGCAGTTACTCGTTCTTGGGGACAGGAGATGGCTACACCTTC. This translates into CASSYSFLGTGDGYTF.

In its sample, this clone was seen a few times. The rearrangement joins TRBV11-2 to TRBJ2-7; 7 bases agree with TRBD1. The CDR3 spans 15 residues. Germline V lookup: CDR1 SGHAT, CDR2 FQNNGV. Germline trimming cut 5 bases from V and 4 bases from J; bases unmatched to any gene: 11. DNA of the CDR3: TGTGCCAGCAGCCCCCTCGGGGACAGAGCGTACGAGCAGTACTTC. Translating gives CASSPLGDRAYEQYF. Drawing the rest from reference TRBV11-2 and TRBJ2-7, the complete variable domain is EAGVAQSPRYKIIEKRQSVAFWCNPISGHATLYWYQQILGQGPKLLIQFQNNGVVDDSQLPKDRFSAERLKGVDSTLKIQPAKLEDSAVYLCASSPLGDRAYEQYFGPGTRLTVT.

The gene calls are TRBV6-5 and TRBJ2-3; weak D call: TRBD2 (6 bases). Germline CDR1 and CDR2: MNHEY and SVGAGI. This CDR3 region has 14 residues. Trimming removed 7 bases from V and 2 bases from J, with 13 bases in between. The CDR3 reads CASKGLQITDTQYF. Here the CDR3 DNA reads TGTGCCAGCAAGGGACTTCAAATCACAGATACGCAGTATTTT.

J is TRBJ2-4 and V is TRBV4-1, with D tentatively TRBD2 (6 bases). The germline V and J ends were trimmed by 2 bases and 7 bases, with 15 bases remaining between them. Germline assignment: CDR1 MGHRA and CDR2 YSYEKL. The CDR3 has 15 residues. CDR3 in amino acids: CASSQPAGKANIQYF. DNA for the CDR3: TGCGCCAGCAGCCAACCTGCGGGAAAGGCGAACATTCAGTACTTC.

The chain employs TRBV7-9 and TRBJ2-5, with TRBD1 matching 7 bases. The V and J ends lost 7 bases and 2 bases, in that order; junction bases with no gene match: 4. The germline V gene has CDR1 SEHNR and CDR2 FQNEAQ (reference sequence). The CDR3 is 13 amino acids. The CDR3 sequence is CASKHRGQETQYF. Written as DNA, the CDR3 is TGTGCCAGCAAGCACAGGGGACAAGAGACCCAGTACTTC.

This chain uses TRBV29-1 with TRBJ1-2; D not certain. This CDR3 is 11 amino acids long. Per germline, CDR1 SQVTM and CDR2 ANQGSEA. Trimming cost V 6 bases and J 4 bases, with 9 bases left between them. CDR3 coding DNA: TGCAGCGTGGGAGAGGGCTATGGCTACACCTTC. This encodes CSVGEGYGYTF.

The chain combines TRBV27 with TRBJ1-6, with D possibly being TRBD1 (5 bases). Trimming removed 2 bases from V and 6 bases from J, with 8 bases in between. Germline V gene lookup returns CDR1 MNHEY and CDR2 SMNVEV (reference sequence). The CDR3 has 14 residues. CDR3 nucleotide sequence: TGTGCCAGCAGTTTACAGGGCCGTAATTCACCCCTCCACTTT. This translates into CASSLQGRNSPLHF.

The CDR3 DNA follows: TGTGCCAGCAGCCAAGGGATAGCGGGGGACCAAGAGACCCAGTACTTC. Its protein product is CASSQGIAGDQETQYF. The V and J genes are TRBV4-2 and TRBJ2-5, with TRBD2 identical over 9 bases. The CDR3 has 16 residues. Germline lookup yields CDR1 LGHNA and CDR2 YNFKEQ. After removal of 1 base from V and 0 bases from J, the junction contained 3 bases not matched to a gene.

Written as DNA, the CDR3 is TGTGCCAGCAGCGGGATGGGGTACTCCTACAATGAGCAGTTCTTC. It encodes CASSGMGYSYNEQFF. This chain joins TRBV5-8 and TRBJ2-1, with unresolved D. V lost 4 bases and J 0 bases, leaving 11 bases between the germline ends. The length of the CDR3 is 15 residues. The germline V gene encodes CDR1 SGHTS and CDR2 YDEGEE.

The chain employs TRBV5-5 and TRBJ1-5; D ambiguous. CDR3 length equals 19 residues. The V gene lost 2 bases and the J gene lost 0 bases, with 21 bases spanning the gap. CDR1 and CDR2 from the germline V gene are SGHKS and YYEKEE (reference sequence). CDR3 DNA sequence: TGTGCCAGCAGCTTTGGCCCTATTGGGGATGGATATAGCAATCAGCCCCAGCATTTT. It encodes CASSFGPIGDGYSNQPQHF.

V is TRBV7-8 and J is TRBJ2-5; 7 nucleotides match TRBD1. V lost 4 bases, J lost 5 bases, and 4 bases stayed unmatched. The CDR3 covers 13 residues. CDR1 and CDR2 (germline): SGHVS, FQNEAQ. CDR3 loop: CASSSGQSETQYF. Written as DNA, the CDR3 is TGTGCCAGCAGCTCGGGACAGTCGGAGACCCAGTACTTC.

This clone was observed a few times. The CDR3, as DNA: TGCGCCAGCAGCTTGGCCAGGGGCCTAGCGGGTTCAGAGACCCAGTACTTC. Protein: CASSLARGLAGSETQYF. The genes are TRBV5-1 and TRBJ2-5, with 8 bases matching TRBD2. Unmatched junction bases numbered 11, after V lost 0 bases and J lost 4 bases. CDR1 is SGHRS, CDR2 YFSETQ, per germline. The CDR3 contains 17 residues. Supplemented by reference TRBV5-1 and TRBJ2-5, the full variable domain reads KAGVTQTPRYLIKTRGQQVTLSCSPISGHRSVSWYQQTPGQGLQFLFEYFSETQRNKGNFPGRFSGRQFSNSRSEMNVSTLELGDSALYLCASSLARGLAGSETQYFGPGTRLLVL.

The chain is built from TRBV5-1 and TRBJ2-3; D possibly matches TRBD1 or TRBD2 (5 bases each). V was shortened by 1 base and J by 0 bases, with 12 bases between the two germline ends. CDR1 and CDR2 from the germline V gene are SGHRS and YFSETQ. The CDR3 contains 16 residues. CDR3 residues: CASSLRDRTSTDTQYF. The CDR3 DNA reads TGCGCCAGCAGCTTGAGGGACCGAACGAGCACAGATACGCAGTATTTT. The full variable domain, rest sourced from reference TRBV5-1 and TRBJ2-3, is KAGVTQTPRYLIKTRGQQVTLSCSPISGHRSVSWYQQTPGQGLQFLFEYFSETQRNKGNFPGRFSGRQFSNSRSEMNVSTLELGDSALYLCASSLRDRTSTDTQYFGPGTRLTVL.

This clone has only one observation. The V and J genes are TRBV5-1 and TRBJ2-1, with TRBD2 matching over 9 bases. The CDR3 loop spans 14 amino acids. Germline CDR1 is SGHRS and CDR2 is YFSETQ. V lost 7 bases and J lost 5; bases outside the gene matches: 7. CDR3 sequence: CASRGRLADNEQFF. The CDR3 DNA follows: TGCGCCAGCCGCGGACGACTAGCGGACAATGAGCAGTTCTTC. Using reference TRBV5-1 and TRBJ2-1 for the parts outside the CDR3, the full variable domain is KAGVTQTPRYLIKTRGQQVTLSCSPISGHRSVSWYQQTPGQGLQFLFEYFSETQRNKGNFPGRFSGRQFSNSRSEMNVSTLELGDSALYLCASRGRLADNEQFFGPGTRLTVL.

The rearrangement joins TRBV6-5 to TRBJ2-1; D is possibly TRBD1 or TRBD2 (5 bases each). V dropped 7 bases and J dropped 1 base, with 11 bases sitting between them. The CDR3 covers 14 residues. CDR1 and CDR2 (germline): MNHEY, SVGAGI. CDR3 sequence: CASIRDGSYNEQFF. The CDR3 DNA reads TGTGCCAGCATCCGGGACGGATCCTACAATGAGCAGTTCTTC.

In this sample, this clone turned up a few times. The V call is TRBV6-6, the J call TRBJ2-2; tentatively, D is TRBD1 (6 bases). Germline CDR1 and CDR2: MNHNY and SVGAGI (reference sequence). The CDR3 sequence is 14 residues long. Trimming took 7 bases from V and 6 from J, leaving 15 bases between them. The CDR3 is CASKRDTSPGELFF. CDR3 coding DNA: TGTGCCAGCAAACGGGACACCTCGCCCGGGGAGCTGTTTTTT.

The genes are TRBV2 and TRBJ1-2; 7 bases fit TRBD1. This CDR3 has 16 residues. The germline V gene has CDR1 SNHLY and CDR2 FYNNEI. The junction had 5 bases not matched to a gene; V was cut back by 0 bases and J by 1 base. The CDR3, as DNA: TGTGCCAGCAGTGAAGCGGAGACAGGGAATAACTATGGCTACACCTTC. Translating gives CASSEAETGNNYGYTF.

For the CDR3, the DNA is TGTGCCAGCAGCCAAGATACTAGCGGGCCAGATACGCAGTATTTT. Its protein is CASSQDTSGPDTQYF. This chain uses TRBV4-2 with TRBJ2-3; 9 bases map to TRBD2. V was pared by 0 bases and J by 4 bases, with 2 bases of the junction left unmatched. Germline-derived CDR1 and CDR2 are LGHNA and YNFKEQ. This CDR3 is 15 amino acids long.

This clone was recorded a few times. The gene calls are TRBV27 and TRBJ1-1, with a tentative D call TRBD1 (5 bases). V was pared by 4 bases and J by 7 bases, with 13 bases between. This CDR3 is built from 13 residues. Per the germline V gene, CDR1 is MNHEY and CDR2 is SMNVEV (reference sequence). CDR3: CASSSSRVVEAFF. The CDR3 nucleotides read TGTGCCAGCAGTTCGTCCAGGGTTGTTGAAGCTTTCTTT.

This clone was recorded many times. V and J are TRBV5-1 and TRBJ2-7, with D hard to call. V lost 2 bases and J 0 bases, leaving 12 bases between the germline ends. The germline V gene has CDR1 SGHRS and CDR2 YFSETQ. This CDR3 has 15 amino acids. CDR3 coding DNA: TGCGCCAGCAGCTTTAACGCTATCAGCTCCTACGAGCAGTACTTC. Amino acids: CASSFNAISSYEQYF.

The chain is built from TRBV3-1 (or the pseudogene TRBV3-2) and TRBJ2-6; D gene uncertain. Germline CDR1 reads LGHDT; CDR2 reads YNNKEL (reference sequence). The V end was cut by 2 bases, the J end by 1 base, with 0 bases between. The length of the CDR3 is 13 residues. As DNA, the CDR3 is TGTGCCAGCAGCCAATCTGGGGCCAACGTCCTGACTTTC. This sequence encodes CASSQSGANVLTF.